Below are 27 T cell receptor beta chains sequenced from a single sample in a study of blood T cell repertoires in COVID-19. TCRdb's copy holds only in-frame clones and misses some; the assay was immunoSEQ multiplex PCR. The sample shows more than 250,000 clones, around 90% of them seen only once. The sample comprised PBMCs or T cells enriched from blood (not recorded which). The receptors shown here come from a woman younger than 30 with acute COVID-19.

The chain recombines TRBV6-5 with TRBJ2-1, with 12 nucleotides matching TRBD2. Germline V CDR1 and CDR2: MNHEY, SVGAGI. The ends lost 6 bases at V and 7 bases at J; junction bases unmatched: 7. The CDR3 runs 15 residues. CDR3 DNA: TGTGCCAGCAGACTCTGGGGGACTAGCGGGAATGAGCAGTTCTTC. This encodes CASRLWGTSGNEQFF.

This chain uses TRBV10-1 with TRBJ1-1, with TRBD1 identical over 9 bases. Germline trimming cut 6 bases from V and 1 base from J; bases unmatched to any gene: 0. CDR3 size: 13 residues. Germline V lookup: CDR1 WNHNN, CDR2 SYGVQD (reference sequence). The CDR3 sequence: CASRQGANTEAFF. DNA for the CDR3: TGCGCCAGCAGACAGGGGGCGAACACTGAAGCTTTCTTT.

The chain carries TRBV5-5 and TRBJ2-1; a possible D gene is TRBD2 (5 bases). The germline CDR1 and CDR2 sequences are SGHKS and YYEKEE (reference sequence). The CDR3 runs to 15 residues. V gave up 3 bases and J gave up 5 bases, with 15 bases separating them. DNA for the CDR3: TGTGCCAGCAGCTCAGGAAGCGGTATTCACAATGAGCAGTTCTTC. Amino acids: CASSSGSGIHNEQFF. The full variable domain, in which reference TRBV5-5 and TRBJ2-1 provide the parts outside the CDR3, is DAGVTQSPTHLIKTRGQQVTLRCSPISGHKSVSWYQQVLGQGPQFIFQYYEKEERGRGNFPDRFSARQFPNYSSELNVNALLLGDSALYLCASSSGSGIHNEQFFGPGTRLTVL.

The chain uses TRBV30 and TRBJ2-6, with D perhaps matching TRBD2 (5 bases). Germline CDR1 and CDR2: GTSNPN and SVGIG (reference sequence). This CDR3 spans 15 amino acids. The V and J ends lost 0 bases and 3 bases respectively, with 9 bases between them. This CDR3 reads CAWSVNSVGANVLTF. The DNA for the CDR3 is TGTGCCTGGAGTGTAAATAGCGTTGGGGCCAACGTCCTGACTTTC.

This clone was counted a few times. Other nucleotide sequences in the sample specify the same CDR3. Here the CDR3 DNA reads TGTGCCAGCTCACCGGAGACAAGGGGCACTGAAGCTTTCTTT. Translating gives CASSPETRGTEAFF. The J gene is TRBJ1-1, the V gene TRBV18, with D perhaps TRBD1 (5 bases). There are 14 residues in the CDR3. Trimming left V 3 bases short and J 4 bases short, with 12 bases between. Per germline, CDR1 KGHSH and CDR2 LQKENI.

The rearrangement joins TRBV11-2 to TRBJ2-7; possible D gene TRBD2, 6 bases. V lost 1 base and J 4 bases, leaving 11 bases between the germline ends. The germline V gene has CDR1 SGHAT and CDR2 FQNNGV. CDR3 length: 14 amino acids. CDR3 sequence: CASSLGGVLYEQYF. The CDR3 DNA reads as TGTGCCAGCAGCTTAGGGGGGGTTTTATACGAGCAGTACTTC.

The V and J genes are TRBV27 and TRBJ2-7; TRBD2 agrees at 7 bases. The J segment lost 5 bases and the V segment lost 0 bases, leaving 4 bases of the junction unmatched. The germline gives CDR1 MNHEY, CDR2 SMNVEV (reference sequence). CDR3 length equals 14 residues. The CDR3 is CASSLSTSRDEQYF. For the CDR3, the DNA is TGTGCCAGCAGTTTATCGACTAGCCGTGACGAGCAGTACTTC.

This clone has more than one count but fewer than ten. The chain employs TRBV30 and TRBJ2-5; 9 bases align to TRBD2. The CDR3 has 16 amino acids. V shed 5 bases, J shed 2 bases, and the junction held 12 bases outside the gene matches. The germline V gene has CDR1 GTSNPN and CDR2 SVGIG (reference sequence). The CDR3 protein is CAWELGLAGPQETQYF. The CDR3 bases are TGTGCCTGGGAACTGGGGCTAGCGGGACCGCAAGAGACCCAGTACTTC.

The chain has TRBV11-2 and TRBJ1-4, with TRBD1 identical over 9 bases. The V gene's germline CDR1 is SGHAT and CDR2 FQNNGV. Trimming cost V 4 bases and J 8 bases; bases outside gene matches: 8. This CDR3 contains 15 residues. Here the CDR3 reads CASSYGGTGREKLFF. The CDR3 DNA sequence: TGTGCCAGCAGCTACGGGGGGACAGGGAGAGAAAAACTGTTTTTT.

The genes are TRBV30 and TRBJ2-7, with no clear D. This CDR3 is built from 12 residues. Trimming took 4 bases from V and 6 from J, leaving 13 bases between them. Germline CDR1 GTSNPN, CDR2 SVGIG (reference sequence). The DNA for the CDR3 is TGTGCCTGGAACCGACCAGGAATCGAGCAGTACTTC. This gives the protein CAWNRPGIEQYF.

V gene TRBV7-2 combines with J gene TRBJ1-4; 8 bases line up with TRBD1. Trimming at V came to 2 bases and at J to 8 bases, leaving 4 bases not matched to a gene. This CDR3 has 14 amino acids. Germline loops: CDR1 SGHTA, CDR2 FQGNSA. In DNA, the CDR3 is TGTGCCAGCAGCTTATACAGGGGGACGGAAAAACTGTTTTTT. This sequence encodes CASSLYRGTEKLFF.

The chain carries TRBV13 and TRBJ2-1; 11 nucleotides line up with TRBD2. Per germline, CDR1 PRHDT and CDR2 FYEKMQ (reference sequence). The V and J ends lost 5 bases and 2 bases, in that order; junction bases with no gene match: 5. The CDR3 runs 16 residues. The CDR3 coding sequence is TGTGCCAGCAGCAAACCGGGACTAGCGGCCTACAATGAGCAGTTCTTC. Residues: CASSKPGLAAYNEQFF.

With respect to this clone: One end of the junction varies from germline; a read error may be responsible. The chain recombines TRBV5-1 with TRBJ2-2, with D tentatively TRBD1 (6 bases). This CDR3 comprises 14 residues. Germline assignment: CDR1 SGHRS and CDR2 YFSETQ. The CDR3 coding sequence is TGCGCCAACAGCTTGGTGGACAGCACCGGGGAGCTGTTTTTT. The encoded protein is CANSLVDSTGELFF.

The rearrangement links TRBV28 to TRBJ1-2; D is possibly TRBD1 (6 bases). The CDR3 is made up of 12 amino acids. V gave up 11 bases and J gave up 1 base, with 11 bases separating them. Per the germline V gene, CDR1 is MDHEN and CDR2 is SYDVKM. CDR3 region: CAGWGLNYGYTF. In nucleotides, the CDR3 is TGTGCCGGATGGGGGCTTAACTATGGCTACACCTTC.

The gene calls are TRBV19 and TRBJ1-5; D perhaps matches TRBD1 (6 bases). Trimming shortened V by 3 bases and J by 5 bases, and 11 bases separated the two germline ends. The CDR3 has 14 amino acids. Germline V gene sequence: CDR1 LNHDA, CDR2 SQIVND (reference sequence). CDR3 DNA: TGTGCCAGTAGTATTACTGGGGGCCATCAGCCCCAGCATTTT. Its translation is CASSITGGHQPQHF.

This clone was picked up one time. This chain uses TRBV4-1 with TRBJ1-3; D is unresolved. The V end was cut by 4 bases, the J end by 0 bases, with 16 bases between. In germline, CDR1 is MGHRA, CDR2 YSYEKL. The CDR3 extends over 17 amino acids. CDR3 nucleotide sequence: TGCGCCAGCAGCCCCCTCGTTACGGGTAACTCTGGAAACACCATATATTTT. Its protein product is CASSPLVTGNSGNTIYF.

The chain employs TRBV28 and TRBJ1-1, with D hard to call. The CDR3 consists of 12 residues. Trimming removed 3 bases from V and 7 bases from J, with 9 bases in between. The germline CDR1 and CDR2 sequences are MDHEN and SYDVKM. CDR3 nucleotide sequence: TGTGCCAGCAGTTTCGTTCAGTTTGAAGCTTTCTTT. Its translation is CASSFVQFEAFF.

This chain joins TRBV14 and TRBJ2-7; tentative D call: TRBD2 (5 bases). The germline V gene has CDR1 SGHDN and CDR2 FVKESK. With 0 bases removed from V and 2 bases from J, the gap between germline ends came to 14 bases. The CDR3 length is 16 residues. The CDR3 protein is CASSQDRWAGTYEQYF. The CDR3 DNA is TGTGCCAGCAGCCAAGATCGGTGGGCGGGTACCTACGAGCAGTACTTC.

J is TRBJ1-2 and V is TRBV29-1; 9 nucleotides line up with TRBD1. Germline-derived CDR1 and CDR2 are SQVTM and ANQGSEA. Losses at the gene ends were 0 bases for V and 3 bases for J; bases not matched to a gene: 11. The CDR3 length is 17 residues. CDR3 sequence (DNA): TGCAGCGTTGAAGAAGCCTCATTGGGACAGGGTCACTATGGCTACACCTTC. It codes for CSVEEASLGQGHYGYTF.

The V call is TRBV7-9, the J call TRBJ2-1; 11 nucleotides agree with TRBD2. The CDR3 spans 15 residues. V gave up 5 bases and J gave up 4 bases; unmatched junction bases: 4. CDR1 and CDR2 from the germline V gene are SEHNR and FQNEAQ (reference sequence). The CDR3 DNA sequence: TGTGCCAGCAGCGAAGGGACTAGCGGATACAATGAGCAGTTCTTC. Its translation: CASSEGTSGYNEQFF. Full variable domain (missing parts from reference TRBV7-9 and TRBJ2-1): DTGVSQNPRHKITKRGQNVTFRCDPISEHNRLYWYRQTLGQGPEFLTYFQNEAQLEKSRLLSDRFSAERPKGSFSTLEIQRTEQGDSAMYLCASSEGTSGYNEQFFGPGTRLTVL.

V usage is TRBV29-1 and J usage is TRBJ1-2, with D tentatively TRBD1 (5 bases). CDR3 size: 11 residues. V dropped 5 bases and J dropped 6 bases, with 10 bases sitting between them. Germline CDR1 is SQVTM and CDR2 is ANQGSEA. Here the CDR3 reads CSVLQEHGYTF. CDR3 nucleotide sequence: TGCAGCGTTTTACAGGAGCATGGCTACACCTTC.

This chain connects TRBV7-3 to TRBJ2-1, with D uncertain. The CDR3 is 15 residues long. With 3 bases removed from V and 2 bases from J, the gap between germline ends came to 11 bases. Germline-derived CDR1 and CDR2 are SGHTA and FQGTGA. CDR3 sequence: CASSFIGGPYNEQFF. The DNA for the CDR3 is TGTGCCAGCAGCTTTATTGGCGGTCCCTACAATGAGCAGTTCTTC.

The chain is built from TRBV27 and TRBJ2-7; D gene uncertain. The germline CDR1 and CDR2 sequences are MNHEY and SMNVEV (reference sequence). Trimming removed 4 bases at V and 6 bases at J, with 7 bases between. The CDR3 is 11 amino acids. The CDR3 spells CASSSNSEQYF. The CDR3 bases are TGTGCCAGCAGTTCGAATAGCGAGCAGTACTTC.

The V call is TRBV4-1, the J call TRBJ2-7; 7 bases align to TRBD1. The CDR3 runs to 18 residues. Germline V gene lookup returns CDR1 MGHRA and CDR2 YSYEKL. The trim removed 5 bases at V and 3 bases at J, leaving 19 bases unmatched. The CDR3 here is CASSTQTQRQGIDYEQYF. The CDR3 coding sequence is TGCGCCAGCAGCACCCAAACCCAACGACAGGGAATCGACTACGAGCAGTACTTC.

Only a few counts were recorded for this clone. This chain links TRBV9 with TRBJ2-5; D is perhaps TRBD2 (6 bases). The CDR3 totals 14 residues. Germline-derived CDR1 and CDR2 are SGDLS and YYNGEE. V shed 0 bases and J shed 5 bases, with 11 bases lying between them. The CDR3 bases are TGTGCCAGCAGCGTAGGACTAGGCGGCGAGACCCAGTACTTC. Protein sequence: CASSVGLGGETQYF.

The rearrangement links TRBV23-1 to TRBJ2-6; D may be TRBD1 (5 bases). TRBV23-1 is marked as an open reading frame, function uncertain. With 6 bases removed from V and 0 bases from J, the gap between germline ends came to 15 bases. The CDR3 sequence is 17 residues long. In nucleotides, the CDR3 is TGCGCCAGCAGCCCGAAGGGGCCTAACTCTGGGGCCAACGTCCTGACTTTC. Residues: CASSPKGPNSGANVLTF.

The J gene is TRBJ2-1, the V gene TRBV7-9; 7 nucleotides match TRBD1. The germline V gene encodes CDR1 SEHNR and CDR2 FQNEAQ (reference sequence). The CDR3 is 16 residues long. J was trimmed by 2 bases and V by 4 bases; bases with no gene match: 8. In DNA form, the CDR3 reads TGTGCCAGCAGCTCAGAGGGACAGCGACCCTACAATGAGCAGTTCTTC. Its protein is CASSSEGQRPYNEQFF.